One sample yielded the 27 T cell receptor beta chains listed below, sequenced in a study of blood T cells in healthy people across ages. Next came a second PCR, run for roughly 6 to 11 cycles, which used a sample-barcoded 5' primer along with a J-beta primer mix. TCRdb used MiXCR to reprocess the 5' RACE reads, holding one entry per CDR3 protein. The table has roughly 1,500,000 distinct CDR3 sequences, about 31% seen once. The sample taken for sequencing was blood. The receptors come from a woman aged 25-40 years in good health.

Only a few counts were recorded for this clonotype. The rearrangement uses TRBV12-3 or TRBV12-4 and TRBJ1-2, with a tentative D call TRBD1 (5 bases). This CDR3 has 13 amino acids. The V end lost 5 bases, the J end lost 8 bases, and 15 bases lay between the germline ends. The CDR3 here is CASSDSSLGGYTF. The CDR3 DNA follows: TGTGCCAGCAGTGACAGTTCCTTAGGCGGCTACACCTTC.

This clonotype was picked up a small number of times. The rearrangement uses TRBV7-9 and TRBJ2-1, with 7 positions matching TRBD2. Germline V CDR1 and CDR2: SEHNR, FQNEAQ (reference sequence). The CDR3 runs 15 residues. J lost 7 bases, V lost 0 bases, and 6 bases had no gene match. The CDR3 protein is CASSLAGGSPNEQFF. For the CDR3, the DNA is TGTGCCAGCAGCTTAGCGGGGGGGTCCCCGAATGAGCAGTTCTTC.

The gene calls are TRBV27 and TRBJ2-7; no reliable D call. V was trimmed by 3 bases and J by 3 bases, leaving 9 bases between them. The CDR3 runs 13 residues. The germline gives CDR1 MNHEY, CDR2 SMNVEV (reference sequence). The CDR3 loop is CASSFDGIYEQYF. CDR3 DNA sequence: TGTGCCAGCAGTTTTGACGGAATCTACGAGCAGTACTTC.

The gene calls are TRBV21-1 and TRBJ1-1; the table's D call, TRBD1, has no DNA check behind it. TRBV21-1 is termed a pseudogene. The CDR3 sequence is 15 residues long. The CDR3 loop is CASSPNRDRGTEAFF. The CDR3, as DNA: TGTGCCAGCAGCCCGAACCGGGACAGGGGGACTGAAGCTTTCTTT.

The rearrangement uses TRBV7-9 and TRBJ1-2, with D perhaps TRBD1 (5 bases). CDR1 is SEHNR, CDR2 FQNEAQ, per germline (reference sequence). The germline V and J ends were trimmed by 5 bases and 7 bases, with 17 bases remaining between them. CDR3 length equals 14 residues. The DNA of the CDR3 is TGTGCCAGCAGCCTAGGGGCGGATTCGGCTGGCTACACCTTC. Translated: CASSLGADSAGYTF. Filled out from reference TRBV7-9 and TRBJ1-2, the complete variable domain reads DTGVSQNPRHKITKRGQNVTFRCDPISEHNRLYWYRQTLGQGPEFLTYFQNEAQLEKSRLLSDRFSAERPKGSFSTLEIQRTEQGDSAMYLCASSLGADSAGYTFGSGTRLTVV.

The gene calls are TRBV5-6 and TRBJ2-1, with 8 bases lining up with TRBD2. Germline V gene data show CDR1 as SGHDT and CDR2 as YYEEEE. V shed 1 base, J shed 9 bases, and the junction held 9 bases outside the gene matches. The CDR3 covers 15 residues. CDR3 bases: TGTGCCAGCAGCTTGCCTAGCGGGCACGGATTTGAGCAGTTCTTC. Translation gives CASSLPSGHGFEQFF.

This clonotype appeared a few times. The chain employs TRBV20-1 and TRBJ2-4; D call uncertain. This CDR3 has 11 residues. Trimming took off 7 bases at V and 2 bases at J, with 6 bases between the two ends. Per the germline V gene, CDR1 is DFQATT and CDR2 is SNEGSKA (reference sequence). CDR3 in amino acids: CSGLTKNIQYF. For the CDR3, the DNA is TGCAGTGGGCTAACCAAAAACATTCAGTACTTC.

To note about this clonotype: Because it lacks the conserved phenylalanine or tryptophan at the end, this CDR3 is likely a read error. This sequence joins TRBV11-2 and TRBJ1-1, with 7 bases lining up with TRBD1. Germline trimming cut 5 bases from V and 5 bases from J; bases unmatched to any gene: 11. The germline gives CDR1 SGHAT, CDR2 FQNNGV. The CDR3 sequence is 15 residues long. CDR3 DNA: TGTGCCAGCAGCCCCGTTGAGGGACAGTGGACTGAAGCTTTCGTT. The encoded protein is CASSPVEGQWTEAFV.

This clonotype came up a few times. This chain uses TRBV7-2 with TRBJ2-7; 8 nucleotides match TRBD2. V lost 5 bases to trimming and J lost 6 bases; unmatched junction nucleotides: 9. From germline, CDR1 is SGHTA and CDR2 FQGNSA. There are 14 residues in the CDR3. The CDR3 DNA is TGTGCCAGCAGCCCCAGCGGGGGCGCTTCCGAGCAGTACTTC. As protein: CASSPSGGASEQYF.

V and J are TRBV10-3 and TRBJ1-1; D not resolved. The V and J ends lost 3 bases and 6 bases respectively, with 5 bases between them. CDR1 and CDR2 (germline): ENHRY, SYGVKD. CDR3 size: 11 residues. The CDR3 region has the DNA TGTGCCATCAGTGATGGCGCTGAAGCTTTCTTT. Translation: CAISDGAEAFF.

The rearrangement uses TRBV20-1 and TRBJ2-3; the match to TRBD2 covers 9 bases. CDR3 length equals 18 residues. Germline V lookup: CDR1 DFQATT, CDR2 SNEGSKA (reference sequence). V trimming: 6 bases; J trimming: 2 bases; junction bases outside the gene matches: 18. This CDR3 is CSAGGRWIAGAITDTQYF. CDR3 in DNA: TGCAGTGCCGGGGGCAGGTGGATAGCGGGGGCCATCACAGATACGCAGTATTTT.

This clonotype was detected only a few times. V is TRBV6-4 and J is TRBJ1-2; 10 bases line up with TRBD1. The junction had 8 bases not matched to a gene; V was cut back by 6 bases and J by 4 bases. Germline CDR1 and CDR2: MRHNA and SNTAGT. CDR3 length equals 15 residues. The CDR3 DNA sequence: TGTGCCAGCAGACCGGGACAGGGGAATAGCTATGGCTACACCTTC. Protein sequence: CASRPGQGNSYGYTF.

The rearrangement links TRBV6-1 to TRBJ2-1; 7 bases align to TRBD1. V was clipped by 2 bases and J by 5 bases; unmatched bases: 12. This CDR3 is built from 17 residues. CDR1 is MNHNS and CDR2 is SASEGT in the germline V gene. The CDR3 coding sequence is TGTGCCAGCAGTGAACGGGGACAGCTCTTATCTAACAATGAGCAGTTCTTC. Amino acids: CASSERGQLLSNNEQFF.

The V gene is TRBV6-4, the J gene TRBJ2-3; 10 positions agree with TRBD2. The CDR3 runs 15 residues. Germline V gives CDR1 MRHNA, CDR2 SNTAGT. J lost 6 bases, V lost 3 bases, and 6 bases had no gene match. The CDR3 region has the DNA TGTGCCAGCAGTGAGGGACTAGCGTCGTTCGATACGCAGTATTTT. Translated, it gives CASSEGLASFDTQYF.

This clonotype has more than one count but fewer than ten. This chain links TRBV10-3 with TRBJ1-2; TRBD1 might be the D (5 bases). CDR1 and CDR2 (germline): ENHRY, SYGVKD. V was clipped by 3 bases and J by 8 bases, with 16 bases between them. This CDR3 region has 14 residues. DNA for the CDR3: TGTGCCATCAGTGATATGAACAGCGGGGGGGGCTACACCTTC. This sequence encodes CAISDMNSGGGYTF.

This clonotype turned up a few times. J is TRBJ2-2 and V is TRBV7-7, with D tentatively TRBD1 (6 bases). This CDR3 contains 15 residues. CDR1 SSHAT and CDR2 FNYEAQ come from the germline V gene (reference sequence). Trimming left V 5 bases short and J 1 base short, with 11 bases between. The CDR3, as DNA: TGTGCCAGCAGCCAGGGGCAGGGGAACACCGGGGAGCTGTTTTTT. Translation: CASSQGQGNTGELFF.

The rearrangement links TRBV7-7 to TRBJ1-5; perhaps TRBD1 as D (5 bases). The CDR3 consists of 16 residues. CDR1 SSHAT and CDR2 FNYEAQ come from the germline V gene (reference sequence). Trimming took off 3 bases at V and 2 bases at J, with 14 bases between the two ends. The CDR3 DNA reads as TGTGCCAGCAGCTTGACCTGGGACGTCGGCAATCAGCCCCAGCATTTT. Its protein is CASSLTWDVGNQPQHF.

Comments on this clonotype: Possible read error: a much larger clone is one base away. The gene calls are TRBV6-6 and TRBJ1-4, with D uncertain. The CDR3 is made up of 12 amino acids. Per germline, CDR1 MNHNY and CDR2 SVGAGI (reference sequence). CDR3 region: CASSRGHEKRFF. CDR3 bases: TGTGCCAGCAGCCGCGGGCATGAAAAACGGTTTTTT.

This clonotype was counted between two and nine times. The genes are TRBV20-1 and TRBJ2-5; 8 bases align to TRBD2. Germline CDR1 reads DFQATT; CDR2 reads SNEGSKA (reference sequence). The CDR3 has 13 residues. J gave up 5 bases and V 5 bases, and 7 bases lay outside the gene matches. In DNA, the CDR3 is TGCAGTGCTCCACCTAGCGGGTCGGAGACCCAGTACTTC. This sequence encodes CSAPPSGSETQYF.

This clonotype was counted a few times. The CDR3 loop is CASSLVTNTGELFF. The CDR3, as DNA: TGTGCCAGCAGCCTCGTCACGAACACCGGGGAGCTGTTTTTT. The genes are TRBV5-5 and TRBJ2-2; D gene unclear. CDR1 is SGHKS and CDR2 is YYEKEE in the germline V gene (reference sequence). Between the trimmed V and J ends, which lost 4 bases and 0 bases, there was a span of 7 bases. The CDR3 is 14 amino acids.

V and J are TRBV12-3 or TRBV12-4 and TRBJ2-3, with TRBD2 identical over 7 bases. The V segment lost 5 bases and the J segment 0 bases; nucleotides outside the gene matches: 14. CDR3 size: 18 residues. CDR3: CASSPGGLASTSTDTQYF. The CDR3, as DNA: TGTGCCAGCAGTCCCGGGGGGTTAGCCAGTACGAGCACAGATACGCAGTATTTT.

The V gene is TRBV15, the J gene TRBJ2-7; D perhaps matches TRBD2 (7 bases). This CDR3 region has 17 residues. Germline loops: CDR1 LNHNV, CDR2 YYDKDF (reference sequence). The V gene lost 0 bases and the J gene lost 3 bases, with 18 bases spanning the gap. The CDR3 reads CATSRDSRGATLYEQYF. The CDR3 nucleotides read TGTGCCACCAGCAGAGATTCTCGGGGGGCCACCCTCTACGAGCAGTACTTC.

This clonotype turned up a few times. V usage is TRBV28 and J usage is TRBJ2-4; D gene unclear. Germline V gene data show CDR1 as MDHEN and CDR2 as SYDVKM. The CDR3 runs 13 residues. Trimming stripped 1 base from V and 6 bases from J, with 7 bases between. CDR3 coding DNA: TGTGCCAGCAGTTTATCGGGTCGAAACATTCAGTACTTC. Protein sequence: CASSLSGRNIQYF.

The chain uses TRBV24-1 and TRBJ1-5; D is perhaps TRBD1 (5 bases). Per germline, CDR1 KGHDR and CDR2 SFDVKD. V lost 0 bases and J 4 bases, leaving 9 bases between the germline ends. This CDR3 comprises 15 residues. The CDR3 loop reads CATSDLSGGNQPQHF. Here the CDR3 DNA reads TGTGCCACCAGTGATTTGTCGGGGGGAAATCAGCCCCAGCATTTT.

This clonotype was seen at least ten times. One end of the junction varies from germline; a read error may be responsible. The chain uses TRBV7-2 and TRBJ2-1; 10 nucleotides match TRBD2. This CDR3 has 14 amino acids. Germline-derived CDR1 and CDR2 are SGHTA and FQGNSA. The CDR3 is CASRLAGGQGEQFF. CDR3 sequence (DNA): TGTGCCAGCAGGTTAGCGGGAGGCCAGGGTGAGCAGTTCTTC.

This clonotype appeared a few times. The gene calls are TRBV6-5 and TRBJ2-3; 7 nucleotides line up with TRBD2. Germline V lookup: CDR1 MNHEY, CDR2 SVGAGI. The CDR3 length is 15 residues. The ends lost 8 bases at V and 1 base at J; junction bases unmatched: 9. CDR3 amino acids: CASAPRGVGTDTQYF. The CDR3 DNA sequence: TGTGCCAGCGCCCCCCGGGGGGTCGGCACAGATACGCAGTATTTT.

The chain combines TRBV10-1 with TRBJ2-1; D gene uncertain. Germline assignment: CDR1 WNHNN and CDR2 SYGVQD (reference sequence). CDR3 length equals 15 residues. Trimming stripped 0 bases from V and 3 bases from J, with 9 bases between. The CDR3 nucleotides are TGCGCCAGCAGTGAGTCTGGGCCGATCTACAATGAGCAGTTCTTC. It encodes CASSESGPIYNEQFF.